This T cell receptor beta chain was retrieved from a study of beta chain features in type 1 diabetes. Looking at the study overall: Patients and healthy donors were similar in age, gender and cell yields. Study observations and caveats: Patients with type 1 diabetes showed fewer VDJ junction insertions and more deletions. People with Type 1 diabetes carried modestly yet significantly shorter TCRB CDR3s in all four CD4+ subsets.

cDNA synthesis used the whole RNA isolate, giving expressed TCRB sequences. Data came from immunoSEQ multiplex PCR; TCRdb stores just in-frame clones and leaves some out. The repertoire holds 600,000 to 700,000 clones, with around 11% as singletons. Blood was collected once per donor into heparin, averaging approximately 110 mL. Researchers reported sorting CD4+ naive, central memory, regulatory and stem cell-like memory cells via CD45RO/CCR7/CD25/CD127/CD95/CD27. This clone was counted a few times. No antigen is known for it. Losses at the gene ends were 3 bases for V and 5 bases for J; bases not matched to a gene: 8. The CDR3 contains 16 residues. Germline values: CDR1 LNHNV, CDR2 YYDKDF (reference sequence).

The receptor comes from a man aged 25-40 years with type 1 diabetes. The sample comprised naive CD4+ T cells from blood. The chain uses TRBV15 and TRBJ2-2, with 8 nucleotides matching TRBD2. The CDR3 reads CATSRDPAGETGELFF. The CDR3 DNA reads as TGTGCCACCAGCAGGGATCCAGCGGGGGAGACCGGGGAGCTGTTTTTT.